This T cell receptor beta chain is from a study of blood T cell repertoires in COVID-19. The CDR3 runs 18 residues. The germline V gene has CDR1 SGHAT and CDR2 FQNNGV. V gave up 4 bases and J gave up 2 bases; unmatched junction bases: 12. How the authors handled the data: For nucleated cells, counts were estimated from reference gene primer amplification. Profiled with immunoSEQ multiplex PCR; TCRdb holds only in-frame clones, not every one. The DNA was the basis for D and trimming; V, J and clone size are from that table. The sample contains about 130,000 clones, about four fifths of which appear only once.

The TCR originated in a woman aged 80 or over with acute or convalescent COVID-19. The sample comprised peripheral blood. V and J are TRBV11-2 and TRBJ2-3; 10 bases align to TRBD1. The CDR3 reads CASSSNRPGQGTTDTQYF. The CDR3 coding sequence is TGTGCCAGCAGCTCCAATCGACCGGGACAGGGGACCACAGATACGCAGTATTTT. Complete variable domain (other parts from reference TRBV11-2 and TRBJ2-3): EAGVAQSPRYKIIEKRQSVAFWCNPISGHATLYWYQQILGQGPKLLIQFQNNGVVDDSQLPKDRFSAERLKGVDSTLKIQPAKLEDSAVYLCASSSNRPGQGTTDTQYFGPGTRLTVL.